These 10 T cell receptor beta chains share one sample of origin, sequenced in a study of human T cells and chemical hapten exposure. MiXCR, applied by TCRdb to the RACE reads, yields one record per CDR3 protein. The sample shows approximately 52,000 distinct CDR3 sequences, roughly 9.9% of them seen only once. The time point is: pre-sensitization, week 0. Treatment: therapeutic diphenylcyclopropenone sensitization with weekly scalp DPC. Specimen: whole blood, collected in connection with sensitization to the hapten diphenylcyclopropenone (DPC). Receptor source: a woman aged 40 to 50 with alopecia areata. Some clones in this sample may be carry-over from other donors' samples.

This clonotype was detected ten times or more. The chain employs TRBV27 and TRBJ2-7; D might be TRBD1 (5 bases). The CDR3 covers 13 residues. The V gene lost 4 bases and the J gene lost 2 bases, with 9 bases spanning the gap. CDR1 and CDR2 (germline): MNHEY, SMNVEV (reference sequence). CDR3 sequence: CASSYQGTYEQYF. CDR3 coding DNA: TGTGCCAGCAGTTACCAGGGTACCTACGAGCAGTACTTC.

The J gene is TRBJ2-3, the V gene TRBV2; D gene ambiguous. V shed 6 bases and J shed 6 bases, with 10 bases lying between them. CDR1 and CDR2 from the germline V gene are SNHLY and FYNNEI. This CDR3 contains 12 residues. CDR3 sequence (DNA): TGTGCCAGCAGGCCCCGGCAGGATACGCAGTATTTT. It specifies CASRPRQDTQYF.

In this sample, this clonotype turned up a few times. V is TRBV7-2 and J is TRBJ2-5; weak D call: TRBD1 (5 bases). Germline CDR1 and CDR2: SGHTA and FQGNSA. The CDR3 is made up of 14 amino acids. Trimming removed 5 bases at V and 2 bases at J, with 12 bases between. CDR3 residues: CASSIRGVQETQYF. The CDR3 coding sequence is TGTGCCAGCAGCATAAGGGGCGTTCAAGAGACCCAGTACTTC.

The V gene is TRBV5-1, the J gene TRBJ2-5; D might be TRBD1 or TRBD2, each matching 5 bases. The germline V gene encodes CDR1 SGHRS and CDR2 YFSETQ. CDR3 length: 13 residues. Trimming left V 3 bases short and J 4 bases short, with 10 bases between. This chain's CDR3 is CASSSQGRETQYF. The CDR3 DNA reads TGCGCCAGCAGCTCTCAGGGACGAGAGACCCAGTACTTC.

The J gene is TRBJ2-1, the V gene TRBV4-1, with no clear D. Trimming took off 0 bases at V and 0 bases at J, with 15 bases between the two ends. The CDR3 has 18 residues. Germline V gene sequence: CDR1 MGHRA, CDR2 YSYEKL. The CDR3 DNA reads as TGCGCCAGCAGCCAAGATCAGTGGCAGATGAGCTCCTACAATGAGCAGTTCTTC. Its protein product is CASSQDQWQMSSYNEQFF.

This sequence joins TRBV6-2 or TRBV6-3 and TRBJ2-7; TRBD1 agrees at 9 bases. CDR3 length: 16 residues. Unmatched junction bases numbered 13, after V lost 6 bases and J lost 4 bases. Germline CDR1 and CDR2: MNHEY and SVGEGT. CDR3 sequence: CASSRRSTGGIYEQYF. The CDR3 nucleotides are TGTGCCAGCAGCCGCCGGTCGACAGGGGGTATATACGAGCAGTACTTC.

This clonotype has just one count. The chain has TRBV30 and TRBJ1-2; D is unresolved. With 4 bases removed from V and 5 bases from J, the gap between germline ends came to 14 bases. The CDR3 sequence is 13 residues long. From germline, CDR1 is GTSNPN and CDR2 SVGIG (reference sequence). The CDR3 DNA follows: TGTGCCTGGATCCTGGACGAGGGATATGGCTACACCTTC. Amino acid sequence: CAWILDEGYGYTF.

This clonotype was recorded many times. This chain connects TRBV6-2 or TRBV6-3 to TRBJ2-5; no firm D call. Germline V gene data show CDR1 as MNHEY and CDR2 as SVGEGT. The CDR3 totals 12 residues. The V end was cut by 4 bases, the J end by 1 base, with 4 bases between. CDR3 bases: TGTGCCAGCAGTTGGTCCCAAGAGACCCAGTACTTC. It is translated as CASSWSQETQYF.

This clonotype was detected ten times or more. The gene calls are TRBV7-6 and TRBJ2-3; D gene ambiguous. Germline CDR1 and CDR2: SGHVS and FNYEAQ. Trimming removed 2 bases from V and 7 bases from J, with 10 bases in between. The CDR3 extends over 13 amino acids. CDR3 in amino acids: CASSLSTSNTQYF. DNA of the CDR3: TGTGCCAGCAGCTTATCCACGTCCAATACGCAGTATTTT. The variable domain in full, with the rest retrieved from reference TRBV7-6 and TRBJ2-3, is GAGVSQSPRYKVTKRGQDVALRCDPISGHVSLYWYRQALGQGPEFLTYFNYEAQQDKSGLPNDRFSAERPEGSISTLTIQRTEQRDSAMYRCASSLSTSNTQYFGPGTRLTVL.

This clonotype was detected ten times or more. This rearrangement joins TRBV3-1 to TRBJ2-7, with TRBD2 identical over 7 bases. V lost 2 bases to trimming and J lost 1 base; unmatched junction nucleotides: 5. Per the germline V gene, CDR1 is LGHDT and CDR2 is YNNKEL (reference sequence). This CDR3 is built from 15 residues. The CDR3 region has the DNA TGTGCCAGCAGCCAATTGTGGCGGGGGTCCTACGAGCAGTACTTC. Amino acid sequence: CASSQLWRGSYEQYF.